This passage covers 26 T cell receptor beta chains from one sample sequenced in a study of blood T cells in healthy people across ages. Together with a sample-barcoded 5' primer, a J-beta primer mix was included in a second PCR lasting about 6 to 11 cycles. TCRdb redid the calling of the 5' RACE reads with MiXCR, one entry per CDR3 protein. Of approximately 770,000 distinct CDR3 sequences detected, roughly 64% appear once; the ten largest clones hold over 20%. The sequencing sample was made of blood. Source of these receptors: a young man in good health.

The V gene is TRBV7-6, the J gene TRBJ2-7, with 8 bases identical to TRBD2. The germline V gene encodes CDR1 SGHVS and CDR2 FNYEAQ. The CDR3 spans 14 residues. The J segment lost 5 bases and the V segment lost 2 bases, leaving 5 bases of the junction unmatched. The DNA of the CDR3 is TGTGCCAGCAGCTTAACGAGCGGGAGAGACGAGCAGTACTTC. This translates into CASSLTSGRDEQYF.

This clonotype was detected only once. The CDR3 protein is CASSQGRRDVEGTGELFF. In nucleotides, the CDR3 is TGCGCCAGCAGCCAAGGCCGCCGGGACGTTGAAGGCACCGGGGAGCTGTTTTTT. This sequence joins TRBV4-3 and TRBJ2-2; the D gene could be TRBD1 or TRBD2 (5 bases each). CDR3 size: 18 residues. The germline gives CDR1 LGHNA, CDR2 YSLEER. V lost 1 base to trimming and J lost 4 bases, with 19 bases between them.

The chain carries TRBV19 and TRBJ2-1; D is possibly TRBD1 (5 bases). Deletions cut 1 base from V and 3 bases from J, with 7 bases between. Per the germline V gene, CDR1 is LNHDA and CDR2 is SQIVND (reference sequence). CDR3 length: 14 residues. The CDR3 DNA reads TGTGCCAGTAGTATAGGAGACAGCTACAATGAGCAGTTCTTC. It codes for CASSIGDSYNEQFF. Together with reference TRBV19 and TRBJ2-1, the CDR3 gives the full variable domain: DGGITQSPKYLFRKEGQNVTLSCEQNLNHDAMYWYRQDPGQGLRLIYYSQIVNDFQKGDIAEGYSVSREKKESFPLTVTSAQKNPTAFYLCASSIGDSYNEQFFGPGTRLTVL.

This clonotype was seen a handful of times. The V gene is TRBV20-1, the J gene TRBJ2-7; either TRBD1 or TRBD2 may supply D (6 bases each). Trimming took 3 bases from V and 3 from J, leaving 12 bases between them. The germline gives CDR1 DFQATT, CDR2 SNEGSKA (reference sequence). This CDR3 contains 13 residues. DNA of the CDR3: TGCAGTGCTAGGAGGGGGGTCAACTACGAGCAGTACTTC. This encodes CSARRGVNYEQYF.

This clonotype was detected once. The conserved phenylalanine or tryptophan normally closing the CDR3 is absent here, so this likely arose from a read error. The J gene is TRBJ2-1, the V gene TRBV12-3 or TRBV12-4; TRBD2 might be the D (5 bases). The CDR3 sequence is 16 residues long. Trimming took 4 bases from V and 0 from J, leaving 13 bases between them. CDR3 sequence (DNA): TGTGCCAGCAGTTCCGCGACGGGGAACTCCTACAATGAGCAGTTCTCC. This gives the protein CASSSATGNSYNEQFS.

The chain employs TRBV20-1 and TRBJ1-6; 9 bases are shared with TRBD1. The junction had 6 bases not matched to a gene; V was cut back by 5 bases and J by 7 bases. In germline, CDR1 is DFQATT, CDR2 SNEGSKA (reference sequence). This CDR3 spans 14 amino acids. Here the CDR3 DNA reads TGCAGTGCTGCCCCGGGACAGGGAAATTCACCCCTCCACTTT. The encoded protein is CSAAPGQGNSPLHF.

This rearrangement joins TRBV20-1 to TRBJ2-5; unclear D gene. The last part of the DNA fits TRBJ2-1 better; the J call may be wrong. CDR3 length equals 19 residues. Germline V gives CDR1 DFQATT, CDR2 SNEGSKA (reference sequence). CDR3 sequence: CSARDQVAREPGSQETQFF. CDR3 sequence (DNA): TGCAGTGCTAGAGATCAGGTGGCAAGGGAACCCGGCAGCCAAGAGACCCAGTTCTTC.

In its sample, this clonotype was seen many times. The CDR3 DNA is TGTGCCAGCAGCTTAGATGGCAGGGGTGGAGGCTACACCTTC. Encoded protein: CASSLDGRGGGYTF. The chain combines TRBV7-2 with TRBJ1-2, with D tentatively TRBD1 (6 bases). Per the germline V gene, CDR1 is SGHTA and CDR2 is FQGNSA. This CDR3 comprises 14 residues. The V gene lost 1 base and the J gene lost 8 bases, with 14 bases spanning the gap.

This rearrangement joins TRBV25-1 to TRBJ2-7; no firm D call. The V gene's germline CDR1 is MGHDK and CDR2 SYGVNS. V lost 4 bases, J lost 2 bases, and 12 bases lay in between. This CDR3 is 14 amino acids long. The CDR3 sequence: CASSAIFSPYEQYF. CDR3 DNA sequence: TGTGCCAGCAGTGCCATCTTTAGCCCCTACGAGCAGTACTTC.

This chain's CDR3 is CSADRTDGYGYTF. CDR3 DNA: TGCAGTGCAGATCGGACGGATGGCTATGGCTACACCTTC. V gene TRBV20-1 combines with J gene TRBJ1-2, with unresolved D. The V gene lost 6 bases and the J gene lost 4 bases, with 15 bases spanning the gap. The CDR3 totals 13 residues. CDR1 is DFQATT and CDR2 is SNEGSKA in the germline V gene (reference sequence).

A few counts support this clonotype. The genes are TRBV25-1 and TRBJ1-2; no reliable D call. The germline V gene encodes CDR1 MGHDK and CDR2 SYGVNS. The CDR3 spans 15 residues. V lost 4 bases, J lost 6 bases, and 18 bases lay in between. This CDR3 is CASSGTVTALDGYTF. CDR3 DNA sequence: TGTGCCAGCAGTGGGACGGTCACAGCATTAGATGGCTACACCTTC.

The chain has TRBV20-1 and TRBJ1-1; D ambiguous. Trimming shortened V by 3 bases and J by 3 bases, and 14 bases separated the two germline ends. The CDR3 has 14 residues. CDR1 and CDR2 from the germline V gene are DFQATT and SNEGSKA (reference sequence). CDR3 in amino acids: CSARAGRQDTEAFF. The CDR3 region has the DNA TGCAGTGCTAGGGCGGGCAGGCAGGACACTGAAGCTTTCTTT.

This chain joins TRBV9 and TRBJ1-4; no reliable D call. The length of the CDR3 is 14 residues. In germline, CDR1 is SGDLS, CDR2 YYNGEE. The ends were cut back, 0 bases at V and 5 bases at J, with 8 bases in the middle. The CDR3 DNA sequence: TGTGCCAGCAGCGTAGGGGTACAGAATGAAAAACTGTTTTTT. Amino acids: CASSVGVQNEKLFF.

The V call is TRBV5-1, the J call TRBJ2-7; D gene uncertain. V gave up 4 bases and J gave up 2 bases, with 13 bases separating them. The CDR3 runs 14 residues. Germline V gives CDR1 SGHRS, CDR2 YFSETQ. The CDR3 DNA reads as TGCGCCAGCAGCCCCCTCTCCCCGACCTACGAGCAGTACTTC. Translation gives CASSPLSPTYEQYF.

This clonotype was counted a few times. The chain combines TRBV6-6 with TRBJ2-5, with TRBD1 as a possible D gene (5 bases). This CDR3 contains 14 residues. The V end lost 4 bases, the J end lost 5 bases, and 14 bases lay between the germline ends. CDR1 is MNHNY, CDR2 SVGAGI, per germline (reference sequence). The CDR3 loop reads CASSSTGFGETQYF. The CDR3 DNA is TGTGCCAGCAGTTCAACAGGATTCGGGGAGACCCAGTACTTC.

This clonotype was seen only once. This chain connects TRBV4-2 to TRBJ2-7, with TRBD2 matching over 11 bases. The CDR3 is 17 amino acids. The V gene end was trimmed by 3 bases and the J gene end by 0 bases; junction bases not matched to a gene: 7. Looked up from germline, CDR1 is LGHNA and CDR2 is YNFKEQ. CDR3 in DNA: TGTGCCAGCAGCCAGGATACTAGCGGGGGATTCTCCTACGAGCAGTACTTC. Translated, it gives CASSQDTSGGFSYEQYF.

This clonotype was found once. The genes are TRBV3-1 and TRBJ1-1, with D possibly being TRBD1 (6 bases). Trimming stripped 2 bases from V and 10 bases from J, with 20 bases between. The germline gives CDR1 LGHDT, CDR2 YNNKEL (reference sequence). CDR3 length: 15 amino acids. CDR3 sequence: CASSQSSRGASGAFF. CDR3 coding DNA: TGTGCCAGCAGCCAATCTAGTCGGGGGGCCAGCGGAGCTTTCTTT.

The rearrangement uses TRBV7-2 and TRBJ2-5, with TRBD1 matching 10 bases. The germline gives CDR1 SGHTA, CDR2 FQGNSA. V dropped 1 base and J dropped 11; count of bases not matched to a gene: 13. The length of the CDR3 is 16 residues. The CDR3: CASSLDLGTGVHEQYF. CDR3 sequence (DNA): TGTGCCAGCAGCTTAGATCTTGGGACAGGGGTCCATGAGCAGTACTTC.

J is TRBJ1-2 and V is TRBV29-1, with D tentatively TRBD1 (6 bases). CDR3 length equals 12 residues. Germline CDR1 and CDR2: SQVTM and ANQGSEA. V lost 4 bases and J 7 bases, leaving 13 bases between the germline ends. CDR3 coding DNA: TGCAGCGTTGGGGGGCTGTTGAGTGGCTACACCTTC. It translates to CSVGGLLSGYTF.

The gene calls are TRBV6-9 and TRBJ2-5; 10 bases are shared with TRBD1. The germline gives CDR1 MNHGY, CDR2 SVAAGI. This CDR3 has 17 amino acids. Trimming at V came to 7 bases and at J to 11 bases, leaving 22 bases not matched to a gene. CDR3 nucleotides: TGTGCCAGCACAACTAATGTCAAGGACAGGGGGTACAATGAGCAGTACTTC. Translated: CASTTNVKDRGYNEQYF.

This clonotype appeared a few times. The V gene is TRBV29-1, the J gene TRBJ2-3; D unclear. This CDR3 spans 14 amino acids. Trimming shortened V by 5 bases and J by 2 bases, and 14 bases separated the two germline ends. Germline assignment: CDR1 SQVTM and CDR2 ANQGSEA. CDR3 in amino acids: CSVQRTRPTDTQYF. For the CDR3, the DNA is TGCAGCGTTCAACGGACCCGGCCCACAGATACGCAGTATTTT.

J is TRBJ2-7 and V is TRBV30, with D possibly TRBD2 on 6 matching bases. Germline V gene lookup returns CDR1 GTSNPN and CDR2 SVGIG (reference sequence). Trimming removed 1 base at V and 3 bases at J, with 10 bases between. This CDR3 has 13 residues. The CDR3 here is CAWSAGENYEQYF. The CDR3 nucleotides are TGTGCCTGGAGTGCGGGGGAAAACTACGAGCAGTACTTC.

The rearrangement links TRBV20-1 to TRBJ1-1, with 10 bases matching TRBD1. Germline CDR1 and CDR2: DFQATT and SNEGSKA (reference sequence). The junction had 6 bases not matched to a gene; V was cut back by 3 bases and J by 5 bases. The CDR3 has 14 amino acids. In DNA form, the CDR3 reads TGCAGTGCTAGTAGGGGACAGGGGAGAACTGAAGCTTTCTTT. Translation gives CSASRGQGRTEAFF.

This chain links TRBV11-2 with TRBJ1-1, with unresolved D. The CDR3 consists of 15 residues. Germline V lookup: CDR1 SGHAT, CDR2 FQNNGV. The V gene lost 4 bases and the J gene lost 3 bases, with 15 bases spanning the gap. Here the CDR3 DNA reads TGTGCCAGCAGCTCCGGCAGGTCGTGGGACACTGAAGCTTTCTTT. It yields the protein CASSSGRSWDTEAFF.

The rearrangement uses TRBV6-1 and TRBJ1-2; D unclear. CDR1 and CDR2 from the germline V gene are MNHNS and SASEGT. V lost 6 bases and J lost 8, with 16 bases in between. The CDR3 is made up of 13 amino acids. CDR3: CASSADLLRGYTF. The CDR3 coding sequence is TGTGCCAGCAGCGCGGACCTATTAAGGGGCTACACCTTC.

The chain recombines TRBV2 with TRBJ2-1, with D possibly TRBD2 on 5 matching bases. The CDR3 totals 13 residues. V was shortened by 5 bases and J by 10 bases, with 15 bases between the two germline ends. From germline, CDR1 is SNHLY and CDR2 FYNNEI. CDR3 amino acids: CASSWPGVWEQFF. In DNA form, the CDR3 reads TGTGCCAGCAGTTGGCCCGGGGTTTGGGAGCAGTTCTTC.